The 23 T cell receptor beta chains in this list originate from one sample, sequenced in a study of T-cell reconstitution after alpha-beta-depleted transplantation in children. As it was prepared, the TCRbeta library received unique molecular identifiers. TCRdb itself ran the PCR reads through MiXCR, one entry per CDR3 protein. The repertoire includes hundreds of thousands of distinct CDR3 sequences, about 33% of them detected once, and approximately 2.3% sits in the top ten. The sample here was PBMCs from the stem cell graft donor, taken from the stem cell graft. These receptors originate from a human donor who donated a stem cell graft to a child with aplastic anemia.

The rearrangement uses TRBV28 and TRBJ2-1, with a weak D call TRBD2 (7 bases). Trimming took off 8 bases at V and 2 bases at J, with 10 bases between the two ends. Germline lookup yields CDR1 MDHEN and CDR2 SYDVKM. The CDR3 sequence is 13 residues long. As DNA, the CDR3 is TGTGCCAGCGCGCGGGGGCCCTACAATGAGCAGTTCTTC. It specifies CASARGPYNEQFF.

V is TRBV11-3 and J is TRBJ2-1, with D maybe TRBD2 (6 bases). The germline V and J ends were trimmed by 4 bases and 6 bases, with 10 bases remaining between them. The CDR3 is 13 amino acids. CDR1 is SGHNT and CDR2 is YENEEA in the germline V gene. The CDR3 loop reads CASSSTRGNEQFF. CDR3 bases: TGTGCCAGCAGCTCGACTAGGGGCAATGAGCAGTTCTTC.

The chain links TRBV14 to TRBJ2-3; D could derive from TRBD1 or TRBD2 (6 bases each). The CDR3 is 15 residues long. Trimming stripped 1 base from V and 5 bases from J, with 13 bases between. The germline V gene has CDR1 SGHDN and CDR2 FVKESK. CDR3 nucleotide sequence: TGTGCCAGCAGCCAAGCGGGGGCCCGGGTAGATACGCAGTATTTT. It specifies CASSQAGARVDTQYF. Looking up the rest from reference TRBV14 and TRBJ2-3 gives the full variable domain: EAGVTQFPSHSVIEKGQTVTLRCDPISGHDNLYWYRRVMGKEIKFLLHFVKESKQDESGMPNNRFLAERTGGTYSTLKVQPAELEDSGVYFCASSQAGARVDTQYFGPGTRLTVL.

This clonotype was picked up a small number of times. This chain connects TRBV5-6 to TRBJ1-1; TRBD1 is a possible D gene (5 bases). Germline V gene lookup returns CDR1 SGHDT and CDR2 YYEEEE. The CDR3 loop spans 15 amino acids. Between the trimmed V and J ends, which lost 3 bases and 1 base, there was a span of 13 bases. CDR3 region: CASSYGTAGNTEAFF. CDR3 DNA: TGTGCCAGCAGCTATGGGACGGCGGGGAACACTGAAGCTTTCTTT.

This chain connects TRBV18 to TRBJ2-3, with D perhaps being TRBD1 or TRBD2 (5 bases each). The CDR3 contains 16 residues. Deletions cut 3 bases from V and 0 bases from J, with 13 bases between. The germline CDR1 and CDR2 sequences are KGHSH and LQKENI. DNA for the CDR3: TGTGCCAGCTCACCGGGGACCGGCGCTAGCACAGATACGCAGTATTTT. Its translation is CASSPGTGASTDTQYF.

The chain has TRBV4-2 and TRBJ2-2; D is unresolved. CDR1 LGHNA and CDR2 YNFKEQ come from the germline V gene. Trimming stripped 1 base from V and 11 bases from J, with 14 bases between. The CDR3 contains 14 residues. Here the CDR3 DNA reads TGTGCCAGCAGCCAAGTTGGCAGTCCTACCGAGCTGTTTTTT. As protein: CASSQVGSPTELFF.

The sample holds a few counts of this clonotype. This chain links TRBV25-1 with TRBJ2-5; tentatively, D is TRBD1 (6 bases). V was cut by 5 bases and J by 6 bases, with 10 bases left in between. Germline CDR1 and CDR2: MGHDK and SYGVNS. The CDR3 sequence is 12 residues long. CDR3 coding DNA: TGTGCCAGCAGTACCCAGGGGCAGACCCAGTACTTC. Protein: CASSTQGQTQYF.

The table lists this clonotype with a few counts. The chain employs TRBV29-1 and TRBJ2-1, with D maybe TRBD2 (5 bases). V lost 6 bases, J lost 3 bases, and 15 bases lay in between. CDR3 size: 14 residues. Germline CDR1 SQVTM, CDR2 ANQGSEA. The CDR3 bases are TGCAGCGTCGGGGTGTTGGGGAACTACAATGAGCAGTTCTTC. This translates into CSVGVLGNYNEQFF.

This clonotype was found a few times. The chain uses TRBV28 and TRBJ1-6; possible D gene TRBD1, 6 bases. Germline loops: CDR1 MDHEN, CDR2 SYDVKM. The germline V and J ends were trimmed by 4 bases and 10 bases, with 11 bases remaining between them. The CDR3 has 13 residues. CDR3 sequence reads: CASSSQGDSPLHF. CDR3 bases: TGTGCCAGCAGTTCACAGGGCGACTCACCCCTCCACTTT.

This clonotype was seen a handful of times. This CDR3 reads CAWIWTGSYNEQFF. CDR3 coding DNA: TGTGCCTGGATCTGGACAGGGTCCTACAATGAGCAGTTCTTC. This chain uses TRBV30 with TRBJ2-1; 8 nucleotides agree with TRBD1. J was trimmed by 1 base and V by 4 bases; bases with no gene match: 3. There are 14 residues in the CDR3. The germline CDR1 and CDR2 sequences are GTSNPN and SVGIG (reference sequence).

This clonotype was seen only a few times. V and J are TRBV20-1 and TRBJ2-7; possibly TRBD1 for D (6 bases). Looked up from germline, CDR1 is DFQATT and CDR2 is SNEGSKA (reference sequence). The V gene lost 3 bases and the J gene lost 3 bases, with 12 bases spanning the gap. The CDR3 spans 13 residues. The CDR3 sequence: CSASNGQYYEQYF. DNA of the CDR3: TGCAGTGCTAGCAACGGACAGTACTACGAGCAGTACTTC.

J is TRBJ2-4 and V is TRBV6-1; D not resolved. This CDR3 is 14 amino acids long. V lost 4 bases and J lost 3, with 10 bases in between. Germline loops: CDR1 MNHNS, CDR2 SASEGT. This chain's CDR3 is CASSVGHGKNIQYF. CDR3 sequence (DNA): TGTGCCAGCAGTGTAGGGCATGGCAAAAACATTCAGTACTTC.

This clonotype was detected once. The V call is TRBV7-9, the J call TRBJ2-3; D unclear. This CDR3 comprises 15 residues. Trimming shortened V by 3 bases and J by 1 base, and 11 bases separated the two germline ends. The germline CDR1 and CDR2 sequences are SEHNR and FQNEAQ (reference sequence). The CDR3 loop is CASSFSVSGTDTQYF. Written as DNA, the CDR3 is TGTGCCAGCAGCTTCTCCGTCTCCGGCACAGATACGCAGTATTTT.

This chain uses TRBV12-3 or TRBV12-4 with TRBJ2-1, with 9 positions matching TRBD2. The CDR3 totals 17 residues. With V trimmed by 3 bases and J by 6 bases, 12 bases remained unmatched. DNA for the CDR3: TGTGCCAGCAGTTTTAGTTTAGCGGGAGTGGTACGCAATGAGCAGTTCTTC. It encodes CASSFSLAGVVRNEQFF.

This chain connects TRBV6-5 to TRBJ1-4, with TRBD1 matching 7 bases. Germline CDR1 is MNHEY and CDR2 is SVGAGI. This CDR3 has 19 residues. V was pared by 4 bases and J by 0 bases, with 14 bases of the junction left unmatched. The CDR3 nucleotides read TGTGCCAGCAGTTCCTCCCGGGGGACAGTATTCGCAACTAATGAAAAACTGTTTTTT. Amino acids: CASSSSRGTVFATNEKLFF.

This chain links TRBV25-1 with TRBJ2-5, with D hard to call. Germline lookup yields CDR1 MGHDK and CDR2 SYGVNS. Deletions cut 5 bases from V and 3 bases from J, with 1 base between. This CDR3 is built from 10 residues. This CDR3 is CASSKETQYF. The CDR3 nucleotides are TGTGCCAGCAGTAAAGAGACCCAGTACTTC.

This clonotype was seen more than once but under ten times. This chain uses TRBV7-9 with TRBJ2-3; D not certain. CDR3 length equals 15 residues. Trimming removed 1 base at V and 0 bases at J, with 8 bases between. Germline lookup yields CDR1 SEHNR and CDR2 FQNEAQ (reference sequence). The CDR3 sequence is CASSLEGRSTDTQYF. CDR3 DNA: TGTGCCAGCAGCTTAGAGGGCAGAAGCACAGATACGCAGTATTTT.

The genes are TRBV12-3 or TRBV12-4 and TRBJ1-6; a possible D gene is TRBD1 (6 bases). The CDR3 is 14 amino acids. V was pared by 3 bases and J by 5 bases, with 8 bases between. DNA of the CDR3: TGTGCCAGCAGTTTTAGGGGGGATAATTCACCCCTCCACTTT. It encodes CASSFRGDNSPLHF.

The V and J genes are TRBV29-1 and TRBJ2-5; TRBD2 matches at 11 bases. Germline V gives CDR1 SQVTM, CDR2 ANQGSEA. J was trimmed by 2 bases and V by 4 bases; bases with no gene match: 3. CDR3 length: 14 residues. CDR3 nucleotides: TGCAGCGTTGGTATAGCGGGAGGGCAAGAGACCCAGTACTTC. Translating it yields CSVGIAGGQETQYF. Full variable domain (missing parts from reference TRBV29-1 and TRBJ2-5): SAVISQKPSRDICQRGTSLTIQCQVDSQVTMMFWYRQQPGQSLTLIATANQGSEATYESGFVIDKFPISRPNLTFSTLTVSNMSPEDSSIYLCSVGIAGGQETQYFGPGTRLLVL.

CDR3 sequence reads: CASSSQGGTAHYGYTF. CDR3 nucleotide sequence: TGTGCCAGCAGCTCCCAGGGGGGGACAGCCCATTATGGCTACACCTTC. V and J are TRBV7-2 and TRBJ1-2; 7 nucleotides agree with TRBD1. Germline trimming cut 4 bases from V and 5 bases from J; bases unmatched to any gene: 13. Germline assignment: CDR1 SGHTA and CDR2 FQGNSA. CDR3 length: 16 residues.

This clonotype showed up just a few times. The chain links TRBV20-1 to TRBJ2-7; 8 nucleotides match TRBD1. The CDR3 runs to 13 residues. In germline, CDR1 is DFQATT, CDR2 SNEGSKA (reference sequence). J gave up 3 bases and V 3 bases, and 4 bases lay outside the gene matches. The CDR3 loop reads CSASKDRDYEQYF. CDR3 in DNA: TGCAGTGCTAGCAAGGACAGGGACTACGAGCAGTACTTC.

This clonotype was observed a handful of times. V gene TRBV28 combines with J gene TRBJ2-7, with D tentatively TRBD1 (5 bases). V dropped 2 bases and J dropped 0 bases, with 23 bases sitting between them. The CDR3 extends over 19 amino acids. The germline CDR1 and CDR2 sequences are MDHEN and SYDVKM. The CDR3 loop is CASSLDLGRALVGSYEQYF. The CDR3 DNA follows: TGTGCCAGCAGTTTAGATCTGGGCAGGGCGCTCGTTGGCTCCTACGAGCAGTACTTC.

This clonotype was recorded a few times. The chain couples TRBV27 to TRBJ2-1, with D unclear. Trimming removed 3 bases from V and 2 bases from J, with 5 bases in between. CDR1 is MNHEY and CDR2 is SMNVEV in the germline V gene (reference sequence). The CDR3 is made up of 13 amino acids. The CDR3, as DNA: TGTGCCAGCAGTTTTTCCCCCTACAATGAGCAGTTCTTC. This gives the protein CASSFSPYNEQFF.